This T cell receptor (beta chain) was identified during a study of STAT5B mutations in CD4+ large granular lymphocyte leukemia. Points from the study as a whole: No patients shared main leukemic clonotypes, though 25% to 30% appeared at low frequency elsewhere. Higher CD4+ than CD8+ T-LGLL clonality might reflect small sample size.

This was a survey-level run. Under the authors' procedure: Productive clonotypes were detectable down to 2.59 x 10-5 frequency. TCRdb keeps only in-frame clones here, not all; method: immunoSEQ multiplex PCR. From that table come the V and J calls and clone size; the DNA was used to work out D and trimming. This table has around 30,000 clones, about 81% appearing once. Comments on this clone: Antigen specificity is unknown.

This CDR3 spans 12 amino acids. The ends were cut back, 4 bases at V and 6 bases at J, with 10 bases in the middle. Germline V gene data show CDR1 as GTSNPN and CDR2 as SVGIG (reference sequence). Source material: CD4+ T cells from blood buffy coats. The receptor was derived from a human donor in good health. The V call is TRBV30, the J call TRBJ1-5; a possible D gene is TRBD1 (6 bases). CDR3 nucleotides: TGTGCCTGGAACACAGGGAGTCAGCCCCAGCATTTT. Its translation: CAWNTGSQPQHF.